This T cell receptor beta chain came from a study of early T cells in non-severe SARS-CoV-2 infection. This CDR3 is built from 16 residues. Germline V lookup: CDR1 PRHDT, CDR2 FYEKMQ (reference sequence). Trimming removed 2 bases from V and 4 bases from J, with 15 bases in between. TCRdb reanalysed the 5' RACE reads using MiXCR and keeps one entry per CDR3 protein. The sample lists fewer than 85,000 distinct CDR3 sequences; roughly 10% were seen once. This clonotype was seen more than once but under ten times. The source is an adult who was a healthcare worker with PCR-confirmed SARS-CoV-2 infection or an uninfected control (not recorded which). V and J are TRBV13 and TRBJ1-3; D possibly corresponds to TRBD1 (6 bases). The specimen was whole blood, collected at baseline. This CDR3 reads CASSLRAGATGNTIYF. In nucleotides, the CDR3 is TGTGCCAGCAGCTTACGGGCGGGGGCAACGGGAAACACCATATATTTT.